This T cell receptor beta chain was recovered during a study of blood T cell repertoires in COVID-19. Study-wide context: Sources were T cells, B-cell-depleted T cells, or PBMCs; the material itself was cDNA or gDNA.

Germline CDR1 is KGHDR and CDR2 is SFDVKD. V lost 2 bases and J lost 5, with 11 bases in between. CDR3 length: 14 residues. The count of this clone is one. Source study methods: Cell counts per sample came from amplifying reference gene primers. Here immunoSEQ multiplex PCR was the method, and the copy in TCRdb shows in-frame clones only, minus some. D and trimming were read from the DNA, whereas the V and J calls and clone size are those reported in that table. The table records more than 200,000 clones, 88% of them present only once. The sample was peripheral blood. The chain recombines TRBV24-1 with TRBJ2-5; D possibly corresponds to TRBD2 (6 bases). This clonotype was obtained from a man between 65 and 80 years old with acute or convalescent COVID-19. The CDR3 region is CATSDSGVVETQYF. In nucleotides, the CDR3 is TGTGCCACCAGTGATTCGGGAGTAGTGGAGACCCAGTACTTC.